The 29 T cell receptor beta chains given below trace back to one sample, sequenced in a study of T-cell memory formation after mild COVID-19. TCRdb reprocessed the 5' RACE reads with MiXCR, giving one entry per CDR3 protein. The data show more than 350,000 distinct CDR3 sequences, with around 21% seen just once and around an eighth held by the top ten. The sample consisted of PBMCs or a T cell subset sorted from them (not recorded which). Receptors were obtained from an adult woman who had mild COVID-19 (a few samples of this study predate the infection). Cell type and time point are not known.

This rearrangement joins TRBV7-9 to TRBJ1-3; no reliable D call. The CDR3 length is 15 residues. Germline loops: CDR1 SEHNR, CDR2 FQNEAQ (reference sequence). Trimming left V 4 bases short and J 2 bases short, with 12 bases between. In DNA form, the CDR3 reads TGTGCCAGCAGCTACCAGGAGTACCCTGGAAACACCATATATTTT. The encoded protein is CASSYQEYPGNTIYF. The variable domain in full, completed from reference TRBV7-9 and TRBJ1-3, reads DTGVSQNPRHKITKRGQNVTFRCDPISEHNRLYWYRQTLGQGPEFLTYFQNEAQLEKSRLLSDRFSAERPKGSFSTLEIQRTEQGDSAMYLCASSYQEYPGNTIYFGEGSWLTVV.

The chain joins TRBV7-9 to TRBJ2-7; perhaps TRBD1 as D (5 bases). Trimming cost V 5 bases and J 6 bases, with 11 bases left between them. The length of the CDR3 is 12 residues. The V gene's germline CDR1 is SEHNR and CDR2 FQNEAQ (reference sequence). This chain's CDR3 is CASSQGLREQYF. In DNA, the CDR3 is TGTGCCAGCAGCCAGGGCTTACGCGAGCAGTACTTC.

In DNA form, the CDR3 reads TGTGCCAGCAGTTCCTTTAGAGGGAACTCCTACAATGAGCAGTTCTTC. Its translation: CASSSFRGNSYNEQFF. The V and J genes are TRBV12-3 or TRBV12-4 and TRBJ2-1; D might be TRBD2 (5 bases). V lost 4 bases, J lost 0 bases, and 13 bases lay in between. CDR3 size: 16 residues.

V is TRBV6-5 and J is TRBJ1-1; D gene ambiguous. Germline V gives CDR1 MNHEY, CDR2 SVGAGI. Trimming stripped 2 bases from V and 1 base from J, with 5 bases between. This CDR3 spans 13 amino acids. CDR3 sequence reads: CASSYAENTEAFF. CDR3 in DNA: TGTGCCAGCAGTTACGCAGAGAACACTGAAGCTTTCTTT.

J is TRBJ2-5 and V is TRBV6-6; 7 nucleotides line up with TRBD2. In germline, CDR1 is MNHNY, CDR2 SVGAGI (reference sequence). V lost 6 bases and J lost 5; bases outside the gene matches: 12. The CDR3 is 15 amino acids. CDR3 sequence: CASRDLPTSRETQYF. DNA of the CDR3: TGTGCCAGCAGGGACCTGCCGACTAGCCGGGAGACCCAGTACTTC.

A few counts support this clonotype. The junction does not match germline at one end; this may be a read error. The V call is TRBV11-2, the J call TRBJ2-2, with 7 bases that match TRBD1. Germline values: CDR1 SGHAT, CDR2 FQNNGV. CDR3 length: 14 amino acids. In DNA form, the CDR3 reads TGTGCCAGCAGCCCACAGGGGAACACCGGGGAGCTGTGTTTT. Protein product: CASSPQGNTGELCF.

In regard to this clonotype: The DNA is omitted, as the CDR3 cannot be located on it reliably, and the CDR3 follows TCRdb's listing. The chain carries TRBV24-1 and TRBJ2-3; the table's D call, TRBD1, has no DNA check behind it. The CDR3 comprises 16 residues, both ends counted. CDR1 and CDR2 from the germline V gene are KGHDR and SFDVKD. CDR3 amino acids: CATPLGNQLQQIRSIF.

This clonotype was counted a few times. The CDR3 is CASTEDPSSYNEQFF. CDR3 coding DNA: TGCGCCAGCACGGAGGACCCTAGCTCCTACAATGAGCAGTTCTTC. The chain combines TRBV5-1 with TRBJ2-1, with TRBD2 as a possible D gene (5 bases). V was pared by 6 bases and J by 0 bases, with 13 bases between. This CDR3 region has 15 residues. Per germline, CDR1 SGHRS and CDR2 YFSETQ. Full variable domain (rest looked up from reference TRBV5-1 and TRBJ2-1): KAGVTQTPRYLIKTRGQQVTLSCSPISGHRSVSWYQQTPGQGLQFLFEYFSETQRNKGNFPGRFSGRQFSNSRSEMNVSTLELGDSALYLCASTEDPSSYNEQFFGPGTRLTVL.

This sequence joins TRBV27 and TRBJ2-5; D tentatively fits TRBD1 or TRBD2 (5 bases each). This CDR3 is built from 15 residues. Germline V gene data show CDR1 as MNHEY and CDR2 as SMNVEV (reference sequence). Trimming took 5 bases from V and 5 from J, leaving 18 bases between them. CDR3 residues: CASSPGPGGLETQYF. The CDR3 DNA is TGTGCCAGCAGTCCGGGGCCGGGTGGGCTTGAGACCCAGTACTTC.

The J gene is TRBJ1-1, the V gene TRBV6-1; D perhaps matches TRBD1 (6 bases). This CDR3 spans 14 amino acids. V was trimmed by 3 bases and J by 5 bases, leaving 13 bases between them. Germline lookup yields CDR1 MNHNS and CDR2 SASEGT. The CDR3: CASSEIRGFTEAFF. CDR3 in DNA: TGTGCCAGCAGTGAGATCAGGGGTTTTACTGAAGCTTTCTTT.

This clonotype has more than one count but fewer than ten. The rearrangement links TRBV7-9 to TRBJ2-1, with 10 bases matching TRBD2. CDR1 and CDR2 (germline): SEHNR, FQNEAQ (reference sequence). V gave up 5 bases and J gave up 3 bases; unmatched junction bases: 4. This CDR3 is 15 amino acids long. CDR3 protein: CASSDRTSGYNEQFF. The CDR3 bases are TGTGCCAGCAGCGATCGGACTAGCGGCTACAATGAGCAGTTCTTC.

This clonotype has just a few counts. The genes are TRBV5-1 and TRBJ2-7; TRBD1 agrees at 9 bases. Germline CDR1 and CDR2: SGHRS and YFSETQ. The CDR3 runs to 15 residues. V trimming: 2 bases; J trimming: 3 bases; junction bases outside the gene matches: 6. The CDR3 DNA sequence: TGCGCCAGCAGCTTACGGACAGGGGCCGTCTACGAGCAGTACTTC. It is translated as CASSLRTGAVYEQYF.

This chain connects TRBV7-3 to TRBJ2-2; TRBD2 matches at 8 bases. This CDR3 comprises 17 residues. In germline, CDR1 is SGHTA, CDR2 FQGTGA. Trimming took 5 bases from V and 7 from J; bases not matched to a gene: 15. As DNA, the CDR3 is TGTGCCAGCAGCGTCCTAGCGGGTTCCGAACACGGCGGGGAGCTGTTTTTT. Translated: CASSVLAGSEHGGELFF.

The chain couples TRBV5-1 to TRBJ2-1; 7 bases agree with TRBD1. The CDR3 loop spans 13 amino acids. The germline CDR1 and CDR2 sequences are SGHRS and YFSETQ. V lost 2 bases to trimming and J lost 8 bases; unmatched junction nucleotides: 4. In DNA form, the CDR3 reads TGCGCCAGCAGCTTAGAGGGGGCCTATGAGCAGTTCTTC. This gives the protein CASSLEGAYEQFF.

The rearrangement links TRBV7-9 to TRBJ2-1, with 9 nucleotides matching TRBD1. Trimming removed 5 bases from V and 4 bases from J; junction bases left unmatched: 6. Germline V gene lookup returns CDR1 SEHNR and CDR2 FQNEAQ (reference sequence). The CDR3 is made up of 15 amino acids. The CDR3 loop is CASSPLGTGYNEQFF. CDR3 DNA: TGTGCCAGCAGCCCCCTTGGGACAGGGTACAATGAGCAGTTCTTC.

This clonotype was seen a few times. The chain links TRBV29-1 to TRBJ1-3; D perhaps matches TRBD1 (5 bases). The V and J ends lost 6 bases and 4 bases respectively, with 16 bases between them. The CDR3 runs to 14 residues. CDR1 is SQVTM, CDR2 ANQGSEA, per germline. The CDR3 nucleotides read TGCAGCGTCCTGCCCGGGACGGCCGGAAACACCATATATTTT. Translation: CSVLPGTAGNTIYF.

This clonotype was recorded once. This rearrangement joins TRBV29-1 to TRBJ1-2; D is uncertain. Germline V CDR1 and CDR2: SQVTM, ANQGSEA. V dropped 6 bases and J dropped 7 bases, with 15 bases sitting between them. The CDR3 loop spans 12 amino acids. The CDR3, as DNA: TGCAGCGTCCGAGAGCAAAAAACTGGCTACACCTTC. Its translation is CSVREQKTGYTF.

This clonotype was seen a single time. The V and J genes are TRBV20-1 and TRBJ2-4, with D possibly being TRBD2 (7 bases). This CDR3 is 15 amino acids long. Per the germline V gene, CDR1 is DFQATT and CDR2 is SNEGSKA (reference sequence). Between the trimmed V and J ends, which lost 1 base and 5 bases, there was a span of 15 bases. In nucleotides, the CDR3 is TGCAGTGCTAGAGCGCAGGGGAGGGTGGAAAACATTCAGTACTTC. Translated, it gives CSARAQGRVENIQYF.

J is TRBJ1-1 and V is TRBV20-1; no clear D. The V end lost 2 bases, the J end lost 4 bases, and 11 bases lay between the germline ends. Germline V gene lookup returns CDR1 DFQATT and CDR2 SNEGSKA (reference sequence). This CDR3 has 13 amino acids. CDR3 region: CSARFRSGTEAFF. CDR3 nucleotides: TGCAGTGCTAGATTCCGAAGCGGCACTGAAGCTTTCTTT.

The chain has TRBV5-4 and TRBJ1-1; D gene ambiguous. Germline assignment: CDR1 SGHNT and CDR2 YYREEE (reference sequence). The CDR3 is 13 amino acids. Trimming stripped 2 bases from V and 4 bases from J, with 9 bases between. CDR3 sequence: CASSLTKGTEAFF. The CDR3, as DNA: TGTGCCAGCAGCTTAACGAAGGGCACTGAAGCTTTCTTT.

This sequence joins TRBV9 and TRBJ2-3; the match to TRBD2 covers 8 bases. Germline-derived CDR1 and CDR2 are SGDLS and YYNGEE. The V and J ends lost 2 bases and 3 bases, in that order; junction bases with no gene match: 5. This CDR3 is 15 amino acids long. The CDR3 region has the DNA TGTGCCAGCAGCGTCCAAGCGGGAGAGACAGATACGCAGTATTTT. It yields the protein CASSVQAGETDTQYF.

There are a few counts of this clonotype. The chain carries TRBV5-1 and TRBJ2-3; 12 bases agree with TRBD1. Germline V CDR1 and CDR2: SGHRS, YFSETQ. The CDR3 extends over 18 amino acids. With V trimmed by 4 bases and J by 2 bases, 11 bases remained unmatched. The CDR3 DNA sequence: TGCGCCAGCAGCCTTCGCCCCGGGACAGGGGGCAACACAGATACGCAGTATTTT. Its protein is CASSLRPGTGGNTDTQYF.

This chain links TRBV15 with TRBJ1-5, with D possibly being TRBD1 (5 bases). Germline V lookup: CDR1 LNHNV, CDR2 YYDKDF (reference sequence). Trimming removed 9 bases at V and 2 bases at J, with 8 bases between. The CDR3 extends over 12 amino acids. The CDR3 reads CATGGGNQPQHF. For the CDR3, the DNA is TGTGCCACGGGGGGGGGCAATCAGCCCCAGCATTTT. Using reference TRBV15 and TRBJ1-5 for the parts outside the CDR3, the full variable domain is DAMVIQNPRYQVTQFGKPVTLSCSQTLNHNVMYWYQQKSSQAPKLLFHYYDKDFNNEADTPDNFQSRRPNTSFCFLDIRSPGLGDTAMYLCATGGGNQPQHFGDGTRLSIL.

CDR3 residues: CASSFQNQPQHF. CDR3 nucleotides: TGTGCCAGCAGTTTTCAGAATCAGCCCCAGCATTTT. The J gene is TRBJ1-5, the V gene TRBV28; D is undetermined. V dropped 3 bases and J dropped 4 bases, with 4 bases sitting between them. Germline CDR1 MDHEN, CDR2 SYDVKM. CDR3 length: 12 residues.

The rearrangement joins TRBV5-1 to TRBJ2-5; tentatively, D is TRBD2 (5 bases). Trimming pared 5 bases from V and 3 bases from J, leaving 11 bases between. CDR3 length: 13 amino acids. Germline lookup yields CDR1 SGHRS and CDR2 YFSETQ. The CDR3, as DNA: TGCGCCAGCAGACTAGTGATAGAAGAGACCCAGTACTTC. Residues: CASRLVIEETQYF.

The chain has TRBV6-5 and TRBJ2-1; 7 bases match TRBD2. The germline V gene has CDR1 MNHEY and CDR2 SVGAGI. This CDR3 is 19 amino acids long. Losses at the gene ends were 7 bases for V and 1 base for J; bases not matched to a gene: 19. The CDR3 DNA follows: TGTGCCAGCACCCCCCGCGCCACGGGAGGTTGGTGGTCCTACAATGAGCAGTTCTTC. As protein: CASTPRATGGWWSYNEQFF.

This clonotype was detected only a few times. The chain employs TRBV24-1 and TRBJ2-5; D is ambiguous. Per the germline V gene, CDR1 is KGHDR and CDR2 is SFDVKD. Trimming pared 1 base from V and 1 base from J, leaving 9 bases between. The CDR3 consists of 15 residues. The CDR3 sequence: CATSDFNTAQETQYF. In DNA, the CDR3 is TGTGCCACCAGTGATTTCAACACGGCCCAAGAGACCCAGTACTTC.

There are a few counts of this clonotype. J is TRBJ2-7 and V is TRBV2; D uncertain. V lost 8 bases to trimming and J lost 3 bases, with 17 bases between them. From germline, CDR1 is SNHLY and CDR2 FYNNEI. The CDR3 length is 14 residues. CDR3 coding DNA: TGTGCCAGCCTCAGCGATCGGATGTTCTACGAGCAGTACTTC. Encoded protein: CASLSDRMFYEQYF.

This chain joins TRBV12-3 or TRBV12-4 and TRBJ1-1; D possibly corresponds to TRBD1 (6 bases). V was shortened by 4 bases and J by 0 bases, with 12 bases between the two germline ends. This CDR3 is 15 amino acids long. Written as DNA, the CDR3 is TGTGCCAGCAGTTACGGGGGCACCTTGAACACTGAAGCTTTCTTT. It encodes CASSYGGTLNTEAFF.